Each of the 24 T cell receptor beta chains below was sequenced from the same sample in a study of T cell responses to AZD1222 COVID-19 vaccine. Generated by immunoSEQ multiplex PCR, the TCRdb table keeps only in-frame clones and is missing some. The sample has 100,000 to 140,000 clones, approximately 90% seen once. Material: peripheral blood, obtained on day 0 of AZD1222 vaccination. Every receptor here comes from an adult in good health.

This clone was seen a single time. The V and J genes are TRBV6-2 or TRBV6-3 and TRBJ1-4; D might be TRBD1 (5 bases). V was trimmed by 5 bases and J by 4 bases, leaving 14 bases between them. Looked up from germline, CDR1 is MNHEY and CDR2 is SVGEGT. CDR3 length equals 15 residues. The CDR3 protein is CASSPSGLYNEKLFF. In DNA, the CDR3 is TGTGCCAGCAGTCCCTCGGGGCTGTATAATGAAAAACTGTTTTTT.

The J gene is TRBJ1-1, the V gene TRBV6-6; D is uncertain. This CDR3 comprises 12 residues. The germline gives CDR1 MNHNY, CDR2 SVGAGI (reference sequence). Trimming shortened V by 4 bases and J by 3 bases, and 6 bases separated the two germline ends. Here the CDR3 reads CASSSTDTEAFF. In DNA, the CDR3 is TGTGCCAGCAGTTCAACCGACACTGAAGCTTTCTTT.

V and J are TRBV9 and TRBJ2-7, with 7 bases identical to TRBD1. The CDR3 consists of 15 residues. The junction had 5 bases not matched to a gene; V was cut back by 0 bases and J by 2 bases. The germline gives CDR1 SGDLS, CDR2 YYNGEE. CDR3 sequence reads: CASSVASQGPYEQYF. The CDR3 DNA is TGTGCCAGCAGCGTAGCGTCACAGGGGCCCTACGAGCAGTACTTC.

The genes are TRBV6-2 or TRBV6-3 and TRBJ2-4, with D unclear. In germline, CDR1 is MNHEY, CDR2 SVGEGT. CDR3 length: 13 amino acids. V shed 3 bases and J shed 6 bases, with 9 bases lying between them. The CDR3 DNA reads TGTGCCAGCAGTTATGAGGAGAGAAACATTCAGTACTTC. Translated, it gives CASSYEERNIQYF.

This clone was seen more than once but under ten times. CDR3 in amino acids: CASSLWAGDGYTF. The CDR3 region has the DNA TGTGCCAGCAGCTTGTGGGCAGGCGACGGCTACACCTTC. This chain uses TRBV5-6 with TRBJ1-2; D uncertain. The CDR3 loop spans 13 amino acids. The V end was cut by 1 base, the J end by 8 bases, with 12 bases between. CDR1 SGHDT and CDR2 YYEEEE come from the germline V gene.

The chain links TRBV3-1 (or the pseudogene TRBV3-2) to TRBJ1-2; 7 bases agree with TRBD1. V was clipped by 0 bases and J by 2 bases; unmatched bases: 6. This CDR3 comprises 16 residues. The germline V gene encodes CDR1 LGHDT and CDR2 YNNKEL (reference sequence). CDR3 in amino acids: CASSQDGRGLNYGYTF. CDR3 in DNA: TGTGCCAGCAGCCAAGATGGGAGGGGGCTGAACTATGGCTACACCTTC.

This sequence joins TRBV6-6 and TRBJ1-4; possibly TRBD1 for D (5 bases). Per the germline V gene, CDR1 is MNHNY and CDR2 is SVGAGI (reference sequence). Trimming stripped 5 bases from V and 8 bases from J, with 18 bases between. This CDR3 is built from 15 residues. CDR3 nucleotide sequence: TGTGCCAGCAGTAATCCCCCGGGGGGAATCGAAAAACTGTTTTTT. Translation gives CASSNPPGGIEKLFF.

CDR3 protein: CAWSKDGKNTEAFF. The CDR3 DNA reads as TGTGCCTGGAGCAAGGACGGGAAGAACACTGAAGCTTTCTTT. The chain recombines TRBV30 with TRBJ1-1; the D is unclear. CDR1 is GTSNPN, CDR2 SVGIG, per germline (reference sequence). The CDR3 is made up of 14 amino acids. V was clipped by 3 bases and J by 1 base, with 12 bases between them.

The CDR3 coding sequence is TGTGCCAGCAGCCCATCCTCCATAGGGGTTAAGTCCTACGAGCAGTACTTC. This translates into CASSPSSIGVKSYEQYF. V usage is TRBV7-2 and J usage is TRBJ2-7; TRBD1 might be the D (5 bases). Germline CDR1 and CDR2: SGHTA and FQGNSA. Trimming took 5 bases from V and 1 from J, leaving 21 bases between them. This CDR3 is built from 17 residues. The full variable domain, rest sourced from reference TRBV7-2 and TRBJ2-7, is GAGVSQSPSNKVTEKGKDVELRCDPISGHTALYWYRQSLGQGLEFLIYFQGNSAPDKSGLPSDRFSAERTGGSVSTLTIQRTQQEDSAVYLCASSPSSIGVKSYEQYFGPGTRLTVT.

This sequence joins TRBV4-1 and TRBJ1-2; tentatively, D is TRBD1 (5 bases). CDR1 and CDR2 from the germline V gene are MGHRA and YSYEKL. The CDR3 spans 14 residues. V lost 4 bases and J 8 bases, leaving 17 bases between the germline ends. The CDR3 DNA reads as TGCGCCAGCAGCCTCCCGGGAGGGGCCAAGGGCTACACCTTC. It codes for CASSLPGGAKGYTF.

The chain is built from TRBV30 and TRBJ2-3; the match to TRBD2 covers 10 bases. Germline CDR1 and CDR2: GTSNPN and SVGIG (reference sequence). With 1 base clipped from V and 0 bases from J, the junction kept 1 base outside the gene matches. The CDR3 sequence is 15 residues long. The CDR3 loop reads CAWSATSGSTDTQYF. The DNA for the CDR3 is TGTGCCTGGAGTGCGACTAGCGGGAGCACAGATACGCAGTATTTT.

CDR3 sequence: CGVRQNNQPQHF. DNA of the CDR3: TGTGGCGTAAGGCAGAATAATCAGCCCCAGCATTTT. V is TRBV30 and J is TRBJ1-5; no clear D gene. This CDR3 comprises 12 residues. The V gene's germline CDR1 is GTSNPN and CDR2 SVGIG (reference sequence).

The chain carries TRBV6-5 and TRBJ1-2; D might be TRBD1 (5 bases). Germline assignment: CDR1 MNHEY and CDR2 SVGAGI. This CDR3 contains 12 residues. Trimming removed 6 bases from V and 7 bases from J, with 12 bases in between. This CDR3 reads CASSHPQGGYTF. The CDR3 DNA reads TGTGCCAGCAGCCATCCCCAGGGTGGCTACACCTTC.

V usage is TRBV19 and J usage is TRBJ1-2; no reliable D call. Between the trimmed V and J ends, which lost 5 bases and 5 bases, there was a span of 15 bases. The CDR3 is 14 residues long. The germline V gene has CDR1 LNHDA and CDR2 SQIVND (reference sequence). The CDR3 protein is CASSPDQWVYGYTF. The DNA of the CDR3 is TGTGCCAGTAGTCCGGATCAGTGGGTTTATGGCTACACCTTC.

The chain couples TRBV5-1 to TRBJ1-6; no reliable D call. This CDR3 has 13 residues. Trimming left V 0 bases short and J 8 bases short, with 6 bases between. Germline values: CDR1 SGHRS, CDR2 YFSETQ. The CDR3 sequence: CASSLAGDSPLHF. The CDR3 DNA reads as TGCGCCAGCAGCTTGGCGGGCGATTCACCCCTCCACTTT. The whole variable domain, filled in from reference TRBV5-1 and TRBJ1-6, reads KAGVTQTPRYLIKTRGQQVTLSCSPISGHRSVSWYQQTPGQGLQFLFEYFSETQRNKGNFPGRFSGRQFSNSRSEMNVSTLELGDSALYLCASSLAGDSPLHFGNGTRLTVT.

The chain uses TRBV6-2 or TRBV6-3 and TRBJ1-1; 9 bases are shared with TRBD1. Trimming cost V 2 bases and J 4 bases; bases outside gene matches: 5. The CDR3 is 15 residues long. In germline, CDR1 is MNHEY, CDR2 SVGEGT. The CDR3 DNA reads TGTGCCAGCAGTTACGGGGACAGGGCGGCCACTGAAGCTTTCTTT. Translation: CASSYGDRAATEAFF.

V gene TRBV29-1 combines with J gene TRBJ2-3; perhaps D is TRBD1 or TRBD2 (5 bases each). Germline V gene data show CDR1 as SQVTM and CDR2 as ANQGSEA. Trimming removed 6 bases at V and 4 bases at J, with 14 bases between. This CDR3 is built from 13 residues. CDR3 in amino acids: CSVVRGAADTQYF. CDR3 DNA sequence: TGCAGCGTCGTCAGAGGGGCTGCAGATACGCAGTATTTT.

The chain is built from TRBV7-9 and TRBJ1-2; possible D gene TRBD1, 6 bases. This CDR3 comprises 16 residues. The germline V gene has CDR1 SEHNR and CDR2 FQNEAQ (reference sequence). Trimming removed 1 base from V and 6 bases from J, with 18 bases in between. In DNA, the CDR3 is TGTGCCAGCAGCTTAGTTCCCACAGGGAAGAGGAATGGCTACACCTTC. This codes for CASSLVPTGKRNGYTF.

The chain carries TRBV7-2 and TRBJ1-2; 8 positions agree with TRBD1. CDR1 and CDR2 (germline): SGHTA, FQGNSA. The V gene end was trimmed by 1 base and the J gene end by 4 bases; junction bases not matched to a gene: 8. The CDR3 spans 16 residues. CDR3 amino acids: CASSLGVRTGSYGYTF. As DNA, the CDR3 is TGTGCCAGCAGCTTAGGGGTGAGGACAGGGAGCTATGGCTACACCTTC. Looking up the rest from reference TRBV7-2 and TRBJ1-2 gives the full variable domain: GAGVSQSPSNKVTEKGKDVELRCDPISGHTALYWYRQSLGQGLEFLIYFQGNSAPDKSGLPSDRFSAERTGGSVSTLTIQRTQQEDSAVYLCASSLGVRTGSYGYTFGSGTRLTVV.

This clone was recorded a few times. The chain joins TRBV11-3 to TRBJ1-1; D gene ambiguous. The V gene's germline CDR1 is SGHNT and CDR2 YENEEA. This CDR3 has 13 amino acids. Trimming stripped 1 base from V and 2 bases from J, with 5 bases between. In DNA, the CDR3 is TGTGCCAGCAGCTTAGTTTTCAACACTGAAGCTTTCTTT. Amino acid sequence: CASSLVFNTEAFF.

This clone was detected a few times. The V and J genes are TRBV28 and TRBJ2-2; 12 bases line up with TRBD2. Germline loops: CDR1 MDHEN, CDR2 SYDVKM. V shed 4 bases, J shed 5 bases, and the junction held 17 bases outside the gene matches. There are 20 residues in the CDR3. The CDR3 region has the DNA TGTGCCAGCAGTTCCTCCCAGCTAGCGGGAGGGCCCGGAAAGACCGGGGAGCTGTTTTTT. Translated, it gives CASSSSQLAGGPGKTGELFF.

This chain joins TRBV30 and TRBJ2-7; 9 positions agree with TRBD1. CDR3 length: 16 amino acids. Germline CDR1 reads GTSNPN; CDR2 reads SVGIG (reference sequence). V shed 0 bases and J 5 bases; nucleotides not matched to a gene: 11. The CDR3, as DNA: TGTGCCTGGAGTGTACTCGGGACAGGGTGGGTCCACGAGCAGTACTTC. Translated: CAWSVLGTGWVHEQYF.

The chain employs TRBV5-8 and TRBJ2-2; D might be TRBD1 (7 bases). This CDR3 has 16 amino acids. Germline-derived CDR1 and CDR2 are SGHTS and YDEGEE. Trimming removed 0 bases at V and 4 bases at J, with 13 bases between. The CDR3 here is CASSLVGGGVTGELFF. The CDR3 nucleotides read TGTGCCAGCAGCTTGGTAGGAGGGGGCGTCACCGGGGAGCTGTTTTTT. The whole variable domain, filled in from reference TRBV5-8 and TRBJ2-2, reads EAGVTQSPTHLIKTRGQQATLRCSPISGHTSVYWYQQALGLGLQFLLWYDEGEERNRGNFPPRFSGRQFPNYSSELNVNALELEDSALYLCASSLVGGGVTGELFFGEGSRLTVL.

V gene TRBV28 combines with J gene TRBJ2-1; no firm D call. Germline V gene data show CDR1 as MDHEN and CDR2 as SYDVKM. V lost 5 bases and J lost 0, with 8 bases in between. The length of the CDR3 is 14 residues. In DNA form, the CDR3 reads TGTGCCAGCAGTGGACCGAACTCCTACAATGAGCAGTTCTTC. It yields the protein CASSGPNSYNEQFF.